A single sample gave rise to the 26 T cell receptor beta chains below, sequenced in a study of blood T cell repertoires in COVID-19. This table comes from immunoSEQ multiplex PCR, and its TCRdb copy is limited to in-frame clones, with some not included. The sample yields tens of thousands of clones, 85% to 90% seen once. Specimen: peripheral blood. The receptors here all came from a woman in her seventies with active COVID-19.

This chain's CDR3 is CATSRGGGSSTDTQYF. In nucleotides, the CDR3 is TGTGCCACCAGCAGAGGGGGGGGTTCTAGCACAGATACGCAGTATTTT. The chain employs TRBV15 and TRBJ2-3; TRBD2 agrees at 7 bases. Germline CDR1 LNHNV, CDR2 YYDKDF (reference sequence). The CDR3 contains 16 residues. Unmatched junction bases numbered 4, after V lost 1 base and J lost 0 bases.

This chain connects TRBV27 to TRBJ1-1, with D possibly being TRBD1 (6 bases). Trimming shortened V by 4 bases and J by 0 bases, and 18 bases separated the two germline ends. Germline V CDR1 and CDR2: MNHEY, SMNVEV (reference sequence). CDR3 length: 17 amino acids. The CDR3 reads CASSSHPGASMNTEAFF. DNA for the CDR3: TGTGCCAGCAGTTCGCACCCAGGGGCCTCCATGAACACTGAAGCTTTCTTT.

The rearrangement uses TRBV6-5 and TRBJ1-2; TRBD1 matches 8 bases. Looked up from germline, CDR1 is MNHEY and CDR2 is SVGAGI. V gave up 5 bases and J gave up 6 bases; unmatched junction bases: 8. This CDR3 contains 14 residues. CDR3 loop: CASSMTGELDGYTF. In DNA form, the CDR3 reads TGTGCCAGCAGTATGACAGGGGAGTTAGATGGCTACACCTTC.

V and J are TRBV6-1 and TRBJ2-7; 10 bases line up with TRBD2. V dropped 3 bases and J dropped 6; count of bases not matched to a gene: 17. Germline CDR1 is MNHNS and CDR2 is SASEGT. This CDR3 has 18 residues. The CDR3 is CASSEYFPTSGPWGEQYF. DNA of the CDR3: TGTGCCAGCAGTGAGTATTTTCCGACTAGCGGGCCGTGGGGCGAGCAGTACTTC.

CDR3 region: CASVPPGQGTSGGRNTQYF. DNA for the CDR3: TGTGCCAGCGTACCTCCGGGACAGGGGACTAGCGGGGGGAGGAATACGCAGTATTTT. The genes are TRBV28 and TRBJ2-3, with 15 nucleotides matching TRBD2. V trimming: 8 bases; J trimming: 7 bases; junction bases outside the gene matches: 19. The V gene's germline CDR1 is MDHEN and CDR2 SYDVKM. CDR3 size: 19 residues.

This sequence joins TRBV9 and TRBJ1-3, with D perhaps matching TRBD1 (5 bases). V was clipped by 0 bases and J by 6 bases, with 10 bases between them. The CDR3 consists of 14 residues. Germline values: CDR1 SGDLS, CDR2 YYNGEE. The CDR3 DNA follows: TGTGCCAGCAGCGTAGACGACAGTATAAACACCATATATTTT. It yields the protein CASSVDDSINTIYF.

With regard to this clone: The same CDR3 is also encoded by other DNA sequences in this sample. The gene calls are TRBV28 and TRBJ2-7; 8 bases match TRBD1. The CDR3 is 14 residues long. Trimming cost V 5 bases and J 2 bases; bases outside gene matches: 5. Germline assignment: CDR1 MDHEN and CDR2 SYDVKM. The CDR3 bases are TGTGCCAGCAGTCTCCGGGACAGGCCCTACGAGCAGTACTTC. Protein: CASSLRDRPYEQYF. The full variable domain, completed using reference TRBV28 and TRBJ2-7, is DVKVTQSSRYLVKRTGEKVFLECVQDMDHENMFWYRQDPGLGLRLIYFSYDVKMKEKGDIPEGYSVSREKKERFSLILESASTNQTSMYLCASSLRDRPYEQYFGPGTRLTVT.

CDR3: CASSSVAGWIEAFF. The DNA for the CDR3 is TGTGCCAGCAGCTCAGTGGCAGGGTGGATTGAAGCTTTCTTT. The chain has TRBV5-5 and TRBJ1-1; tentative D call: TRBD1 (5 bases). Germline CDR1 reads SGHKS; CDR2 reads YYEKEE (reference sequence). CDR3 length equals 14 residues. Trimming pared 3 bases from V and 7 bases from J, leaving 16 bases between.

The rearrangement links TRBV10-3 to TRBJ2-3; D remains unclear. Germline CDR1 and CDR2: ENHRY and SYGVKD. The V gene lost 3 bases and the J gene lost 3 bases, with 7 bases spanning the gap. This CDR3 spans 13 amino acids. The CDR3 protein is CAISDSGTDTQYF. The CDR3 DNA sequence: TGTGCCATCAGTGACTCAGGTACAGATACGCAGTATTTT.

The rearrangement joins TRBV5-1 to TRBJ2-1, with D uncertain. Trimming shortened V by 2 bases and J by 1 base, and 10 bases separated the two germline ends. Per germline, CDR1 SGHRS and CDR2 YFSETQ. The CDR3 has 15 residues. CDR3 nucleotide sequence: TGCGCCAGCAGCTTTGGCACGCAATCCTACAATGAGCAGTTCTTC. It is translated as CASSFGTQSYNEQFF. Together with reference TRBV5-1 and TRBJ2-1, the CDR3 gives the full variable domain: KAGVTQTPRYLIKTRGQQVTLSCSPISGHRSVSWYQQTPGQGLQFLFEYFSETQRNKGNFPGRFSGRQFSNSRSEMNVSTLELGDSALYLCASSFGTQSYNEQFFGPGTRLTVL.

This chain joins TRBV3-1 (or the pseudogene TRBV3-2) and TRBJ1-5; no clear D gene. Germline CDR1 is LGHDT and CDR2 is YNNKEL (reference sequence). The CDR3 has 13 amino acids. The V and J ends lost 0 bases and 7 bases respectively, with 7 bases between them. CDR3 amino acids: CASSQDNQQPQHF. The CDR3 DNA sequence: TGTGCCAGCAGCCAAGATAATCAGCAGCCCCAGCATTTT.

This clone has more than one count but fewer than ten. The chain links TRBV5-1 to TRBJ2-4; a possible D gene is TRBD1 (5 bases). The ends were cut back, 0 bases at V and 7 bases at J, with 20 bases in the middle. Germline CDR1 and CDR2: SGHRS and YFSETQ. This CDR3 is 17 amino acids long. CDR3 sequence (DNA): TGCGCCAGCAGCTTGGTAGGTTCAGGGCGTCAACTCAACATTCAGTACTTC. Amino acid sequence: CASSLVGSGRQLNIQYF.

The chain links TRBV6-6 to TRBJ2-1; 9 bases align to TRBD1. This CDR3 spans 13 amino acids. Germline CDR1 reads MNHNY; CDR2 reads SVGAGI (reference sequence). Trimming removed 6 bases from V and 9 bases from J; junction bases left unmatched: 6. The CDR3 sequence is CASRGQGWVEQFF. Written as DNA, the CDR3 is TGTGCCAGCAGGGGACAGGGATGGGTTGAGCAGTTCTTC.

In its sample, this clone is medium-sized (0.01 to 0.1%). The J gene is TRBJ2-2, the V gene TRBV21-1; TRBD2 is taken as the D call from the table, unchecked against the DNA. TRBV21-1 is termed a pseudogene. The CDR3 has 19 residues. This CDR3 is CASSKDQYLLPHTIGELFF. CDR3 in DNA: TGTGCCAGCAGCAAAGACCAATACTTACTACCCCATACCATCGGGGAGCTGTTTTTT.

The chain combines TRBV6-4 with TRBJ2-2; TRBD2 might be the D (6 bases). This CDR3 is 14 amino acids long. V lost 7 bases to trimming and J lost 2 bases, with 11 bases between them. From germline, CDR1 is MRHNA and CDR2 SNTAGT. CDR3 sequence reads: CASTGTHNTGELFF. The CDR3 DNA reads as TGTGCCAGCACTGGGACTCACAACACCGGGGAGCTGTTTTTT.

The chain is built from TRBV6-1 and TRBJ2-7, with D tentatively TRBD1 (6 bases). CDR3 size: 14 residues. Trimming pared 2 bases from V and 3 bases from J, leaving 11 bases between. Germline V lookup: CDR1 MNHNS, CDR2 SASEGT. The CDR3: CASSELGDIYEQYF. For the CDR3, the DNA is TGTGCCAGCAGTGAATTGGGGGACATCTACGAGCAGTACTTC.

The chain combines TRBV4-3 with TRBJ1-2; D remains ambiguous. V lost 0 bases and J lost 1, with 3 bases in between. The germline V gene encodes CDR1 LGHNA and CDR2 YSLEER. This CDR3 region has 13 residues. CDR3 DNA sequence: TGCGCCAGCAGCCAAGAACTTAACTATGGCTACACCTTC. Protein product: CASSQELNYGYTF.

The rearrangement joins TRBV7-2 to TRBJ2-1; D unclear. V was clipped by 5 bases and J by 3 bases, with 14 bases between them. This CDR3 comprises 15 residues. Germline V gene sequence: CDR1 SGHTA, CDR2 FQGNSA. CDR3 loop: CASSPPNSYYNEQFF. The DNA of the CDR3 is TGTGCCAGCAGCCCACCAAACTCCTACTACAATGAGCAGTTCTTC.

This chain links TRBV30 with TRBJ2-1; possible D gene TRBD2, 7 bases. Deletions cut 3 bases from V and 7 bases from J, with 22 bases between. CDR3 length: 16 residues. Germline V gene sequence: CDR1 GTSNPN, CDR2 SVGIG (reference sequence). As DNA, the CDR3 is TGTGCCTGGAGAGTCCAGGGGTTCTCCGGGGGGAATGAGCAGTTCTTC. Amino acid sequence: CAWRVQGFSGGNEQFF.

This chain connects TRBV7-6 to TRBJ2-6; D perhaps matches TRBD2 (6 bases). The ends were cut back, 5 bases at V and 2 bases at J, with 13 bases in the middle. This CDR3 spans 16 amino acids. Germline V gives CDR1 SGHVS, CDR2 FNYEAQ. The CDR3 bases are TGTGCCAGCAGCCCAAGAGGAGGGACTGGGGCCAACGTCCTGACTTTC. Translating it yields CASSPRGGTGANVLTF.

The CDR3 DNA sequence: TGTGCCATCAGTGAGTCCCACGGGTCCCCCAACGAGCAGTACTTC. It codes for CAISESHGSPNEQYF. J is TRBJ2-7 and V is TRBV10-3; D is undetermined. This CDR3 comprises 15 residues. CDR1 is ENHRY and CDR2 is SYGVKD in the germline V gene. Trimming took off 0 bases at V and 5 bases at J, with 14 bases between the two ends.

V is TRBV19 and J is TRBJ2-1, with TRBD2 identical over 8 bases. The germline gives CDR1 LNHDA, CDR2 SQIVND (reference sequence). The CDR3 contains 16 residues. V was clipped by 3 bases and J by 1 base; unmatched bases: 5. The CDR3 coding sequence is TGTGCCAGTAGTATCCAAGCGGGGGTATCCTACAATGAGCAGTTCTTC. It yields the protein CASSIQAGVSYNEQFF.

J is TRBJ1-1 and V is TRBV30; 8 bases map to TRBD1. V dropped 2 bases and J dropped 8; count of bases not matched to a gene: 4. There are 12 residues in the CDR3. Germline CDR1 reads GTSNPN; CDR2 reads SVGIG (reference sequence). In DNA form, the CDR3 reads TGTGCCTGGAGTAGGACAGGGAGGGAAGCTTTCTTT. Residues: CAWSRTGREAFF.

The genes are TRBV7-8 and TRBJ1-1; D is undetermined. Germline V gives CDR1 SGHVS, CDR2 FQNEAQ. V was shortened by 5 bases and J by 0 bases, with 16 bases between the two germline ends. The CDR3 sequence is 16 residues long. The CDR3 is CASSPRPGQLNTEAFF. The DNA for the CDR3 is TGTGCCAGCAGCCCCCGCCCGGGTCAGCTGAACACTGAAGCTTTCTTT. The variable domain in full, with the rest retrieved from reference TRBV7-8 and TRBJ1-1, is GAGVSQSPRYKVAKRGQDVALRCDPISGHVSLFWYQQALGQGPEFLTYFQNEAQLDKSGLPSDRFFAERPEGSVSTLKIQRTQQEDSAVYLCASSPRPGQLNTEAFFGQGTRLTVV.

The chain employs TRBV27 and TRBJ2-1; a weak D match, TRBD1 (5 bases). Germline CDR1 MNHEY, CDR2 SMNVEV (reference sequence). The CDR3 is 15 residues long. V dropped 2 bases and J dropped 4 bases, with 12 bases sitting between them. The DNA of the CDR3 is TGTGCCAGCAGTTTAGCCCAGGGTGGGTACAATGAGCAGTTCTTC. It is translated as CASSLAQGGYNEQFF.

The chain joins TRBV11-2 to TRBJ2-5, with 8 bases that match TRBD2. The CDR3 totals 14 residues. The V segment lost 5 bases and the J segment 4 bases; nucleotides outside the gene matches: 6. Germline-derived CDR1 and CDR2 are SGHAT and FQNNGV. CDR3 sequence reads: CASSPGGPGETQYF. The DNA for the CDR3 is TGTGCCAGCAGCCCGGGGGGGCCGGGAGAGACCCAGTACTTC.